The rows below give T cell receptor beta chains drawn from one sample of a study of follicular helper T cells after annual influenza vaccination. Only in-frame clones appear in the TCRdb table, and some are missing; sequencing was by immunoSEQ multiplex PCR. The sample lists about 15,000 clones, 84% seen once, with roughly 1.3% in the top ten. The starting material was CXCR5+ CD38- circulating T follicular helper cells from blood, obtained 7 days after influenza vaccination. Receptor source: an adult who received the influenza vaccine. The conserved cysteine and the conserved F or W are not part of the CDR3 here. Only part of the rows carry a size: once, few, many, or a class if the clone is expanded.

size: NA; length: 13; V: TRBV19; J: TRBJ1-2; CDR3: ASSIPRSPGAGYT
size: NA; length: 11; V: TRBV18; J: TRBJ2-5; CDR3: ASSPGSAETQY
size: once; length: 11; V: TRBV11-2; J: TRBJ1-3; CDR3: ASSLAGWDTIY
size: once; length: 14; V: TRBV5-4; J: TRBJ2-1; CDR3: ASSSPDVGGPYEQF
size: few; length: 14; V: TRBV5-1; J: TRBJ2-1; CDR3: ASSSKLAPAYNEQF
size: NA; length: 11; V: TRBV6-6; J: TRBJ1-1; CDR3: ASRGQGSTEAF
size: NA; length: 13; V: TRBV2; J: TRBJ1-6; CDR3: ASSDDRGSNSPLH
size: NA; length: 10; V: TRBV12-5; J: TRBJ2-7; CDR3: ASGRRVDEQY
size: few; length: 12; V: TRBV29-1; J: TRBJ2-3; CDR3: SVPNRGFRDTQY
size: NA; length: 14; V: TRBV4-2; J: TRBJ2-1; CDR3: ASSPRTSGSYNEQF
size: once; length: 12; V: TRBV7-9; J: TRBJ2-5; CDR3: ASRSGNVRETQY
size: NA; length: 12; V: TRBV5-4; J: TRBJ2-7; CDR3: ASSRTGTIGEQY
size: NA; length: 12; V: TRBV6-5; J: TRBJ2-1; CDR3: ASSSSGGYNEQF
size: once; length: 13; V: TRBV10-3; J: TRBJ2-2; CDR3: AIRATSENTGELF
size: NA; length: 12; V: TRBV5-1; J: TRBJ2-7; CDR3: ASSLVGGDYEQY
size: NA; length: 11; V: TRBV5-1; J: TRBJ1-2; CDR3: ASSPGQDYGYT
size: NA; length: 9; V: TRBV20-1; J: TRBJ2-7; CDR3: SAREDIEQY
size: NA; length: 11; V: TRBV11-3; J: NA; CDR3: ASSLEPGYEQY
size: NA; length: 13; V: TRBV5-4; J: TRBJ2-1; CDR3: ASSHIRPSGNEQF
size: NA; length: 13; V: TRBV7-9; J: TRBJ1-1; CDR3: ASSPAGTVNTEAF
size: NA; length: 12; V: TRBV27; J: TRBJ2-1; CDR3: ASRGLSSYNEQF
size: NA; length: 13; V: TRBV18; J: TRBJ2-7; CDR3: ASSDTSGSSYEQY
size: NA; length: 13; V: TRBV2; J: TRBJ1-2; CDR3: ASSERGRDYGGYT
size: NA; length: 15; V: TRBV28; J: TRBJ2-1; CDR3: ATGTSGYGMGYNEQF
size: NA; length: 15; V: TRBV14; J: TRBJ2-7; CDR3: ASSQDKGFAGRYEQY
size: NA; length: 13; V: TRBV11-2; J: TRBJ2-1; CDR3: ASSLLAGGYNEQF
size: NA; length: 12; V: TRBV7-9; J: TRBJ2-3; CDR3: ASRSLGGSDTQY
size: NA; length: 13; V: TRBV6-1; J: TRBJ2-2; CDR3: ASSEGTGMSGELF
size: few; length: 16; V: TRBV27; J: TRBJ2-1; CDR3: ASSPGDSLRSSYNEQF
size: once; length: 13; V: TRBV5-4; J: TRBJ1-6; CDR3: ASRFGRGWDSPLH
size: NA; length: 14; V: TRBV7-8; J: TRBJ2-3; CDR3: ASSLGTSGDPTEQY
size: NA; length: 13; V: TRBV19; J: NA; CDR3: ASSTSAGVRYEQY
size: NA; length: 12; V: TRBV4-2; J: TRBJ1-3; CDR3: ASSQEGGGDTIY
size: NA; length: 10; V: TRBV27; J: TRBJ2-1; CDR3: ASSSRYNEQF
size: NA; length: 12; V: TRBV5-1; J: TRBJ1-1; CDR3: ASSYAGQNTEAF
size: NA; length: 10; V: TRBV11-2; J: TRBJ2-3; CDR3: ASSPRGDTQY
size: NA; length: 15; V: TRBV15; J: TRBJ2-5; CDR3: ATRLWDRTTVGETQY
size: NA; length: 12; V: TRBV11-2; J: TRBJ2-5; CDR3: ASSLGTTQETQY
size: few; length: 10; V: TRBV7-9; J: TRBJ1-2; CDR3: ASSWGEFGYT
size: NA; length: 14; V: TRBV6-6; J: TRBJ2-5; CDR3: ASSSGDRGAQETQY
size: NA; length: 14; V: TRBV19; J: TRBJ2-1; CDR3: ASSTRVFAGGGEQF
size: NA; length: 10; V: TRBV2; J: TRBJ1-2; CDR3: ASNRWRDGYT
size: NA; length: 14; V: TRBV10-3; J: TRBJ2-1; CDR3: AISESTLRAGNEQF
size: NA; length: 14; V: TRBV6-5; J: TRBJ2-5; CDR3: ASSYSGSGYQETQY
size: NA; length: 13; V: TRBV30; J: TRBJ2-3; CDR3: AWSLSGSFSDTQY
size: NA; length: 12; V: TRBV6-1; J: TRBJ1-2; CDR3: ASRTGTERRGYT
size: NA; length: 13; V: TRBV19; J: TRBJ2-1; CDR3: ASSRREGRGDEQF
size: NA; length: 14; V: TRBV30; J: TRBJ1-3; CDR3: AWSPSTGGIGNTIY
size: NA; length: 11; V: TRBV5-1; J: TRBJ1-4; CDR3: ASSLTVDEKLF